This T cell receptor (beta chain) was recorded in a study of shared clonotypes between healthy human individuals. Germline CDR1 reads SGHTA; CDR2 reads FQGNSA. V was shortened by 2 bases and J by 5 bases, with 16 bases between the two germline ends. This CDR3 contains 16 residues. Some clones are missing from TCRdb's copy, which holds only in-frame ones; the method was immunoSEQ multiplex PCR. The sample has around 1.6 million clones; around 98% are singletons. Sequencing was performed on naive CD4+ T cells sorted from blood. Documented subset: CD45RA+ positively selected. The chain combines TRBV7-2 with TRBJ1-5; D possibly corresponds to TRBD1 (5 bases). The clonotype comes from a man aged 30 to 39 in good health. Written as DNA, the CDR3 is TGTGCCAGCAGCTTATGGCGGGCGGGACCCGATCAGCCCCAGCATTTT. It specifies CASSLWRAGPDQPQHF.